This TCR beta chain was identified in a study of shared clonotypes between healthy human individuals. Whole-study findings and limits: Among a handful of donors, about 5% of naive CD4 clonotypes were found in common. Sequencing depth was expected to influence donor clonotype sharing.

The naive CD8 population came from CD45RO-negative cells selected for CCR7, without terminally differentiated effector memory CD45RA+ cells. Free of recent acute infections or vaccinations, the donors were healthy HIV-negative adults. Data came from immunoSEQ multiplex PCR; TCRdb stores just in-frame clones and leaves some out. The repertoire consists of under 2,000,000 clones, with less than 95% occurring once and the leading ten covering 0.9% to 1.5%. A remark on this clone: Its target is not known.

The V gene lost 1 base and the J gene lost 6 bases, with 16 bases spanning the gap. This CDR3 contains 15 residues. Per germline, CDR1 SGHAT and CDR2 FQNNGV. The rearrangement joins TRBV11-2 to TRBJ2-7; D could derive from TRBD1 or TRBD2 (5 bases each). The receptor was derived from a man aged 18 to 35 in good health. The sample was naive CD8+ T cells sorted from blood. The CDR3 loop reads CASSLGRVGDGEQYF. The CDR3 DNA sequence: TGTGCCAGCAGCTTAGGCAGGGTGGGGGATGGCGAGCAGTACTTC. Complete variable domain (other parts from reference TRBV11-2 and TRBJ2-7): EAGVAQSPRYKIIEKRQSVAFWCNPISGHATLYWYQQILGQGPKLLIQFQNNGVVDDSQLPKDRFSAERLKGVDSTLKIQPAKLEDSAVYLCASSLGRVGDGEQYFGPGTRLTVT.